Each of the 23 T cell receptor beta chains below was sequenced from the same sample in a study of blood T cell repertoires in COVID-19. Clones were sequenced by immunoSEQ multiplex PCR, and TCRdb holds only the in-frame ones, with some missing. The sample contains 250,000 to 350,000 clones, 84% of which appear only once. The sample taken for sequencing was peripheral blood. Receptors originate from a person aged 65 to 85 with COVID-19, enrolled during active disease.

This rearrangement joins TRBV18 to TRBJ2-5, with a possible D match to TRBD2 (5 bases). Per germline, CDR1 KGHSH and CDR2 LQKENI. V lost 3 bases and J lost 7, with 9 bases in between. The CDR3 has 12 residues. The CDR3 sequence: CASSPLEGTQYF. The CDR3 region has the DNA TGTGCCAGCTCACCTCTAGAGGGGACCCAGTACTTC.

This clone appeared once. The chain combines TRBV7-9 with TRBJ1-5; 8 nucleotides match TRBD1. Germline CDR1 is SEHNR and CDR2 is FQNEAQ (reference sequence). The CDR3 consists of 17 residues. Trimming took 0 bases from V and 2 from J; bases not matched to a gene: 6. The DNA of the CDR3 is TGTGCCAGCAGCTTAGCATCCGACAGGGGTGGCAATCAGCCCCAGCATTTT. As protein: CASSLASDRGGNQPQHF.

This clone came up once. The chain carries TRBV6-6 and TRBJ2-1; 11 nucleotides agree with TRBD2. Germline CDR1 MNHNY, CDR2 SVGAGI (reference sequence). J was trimmed by 2 bases and V by 6 bases; bases with no gene match: 6. This CDR3 comprises 16 residues. As DNA, the CDR3 is TGTGCCAGCAGCTCGACTAGCGGGACGCCCTACAATGAGCAGTTCTTC. Translating gives CASSSTSGTPYNEQFF.

This chain connects TRBV6-6 to TRBJ1-6; D perhaps matches TRBD1 (5 bases). Germline V gene lookup returns CDR1 MNHNY and CDR2 SVGAGI (reference sequence). V lost 6 bases and J lost 5, with 14 bases in between. CDR3 length: 15 amino acids. CDR3 sequence: CASSRKTDNNSPLHF. DNA for the CDR3: TGTGCCAGCAGCCGCAAGACAGACAATAATTCACCCCTCCACTTT.

The J gene is TRBJ1-2, the V gene TRBV28, with a weak D call TRBD1 (6 bases). The germline V gene encodes CDR1 MDHEN and CDR2 SYDVKM. This CDR3 has 15 amino acids. Deletions cut 5 bases from V and 4 bases from J, with 17 bases between. In DNA form, the CDR3 reads TGTGCCAGCAGTCCCTTCACAGGGCCGGGCTATGGCTACACCTTC. Translation gives CASSPFTGPGYGYTF.

The chain links TRBV2 to TRBJ2-1, with 9 bases matching TRBD1. The CDR3 sequence is 14 residues long. Germline V CDR1 and CDR2: SNHLY, FYNNEI. Losses at the gene ends were 9 bases for V and 4 bases for J; bases not matched to a gene: 7. CDR3 DNA: TGTGCCAGTGCTCGGGACAGGGCTTACAATGAGCAGTTCTTC. The encoded protein is CASARDRAYNEQFF.

The chain carries TRBV28 and TRBJ2-2, with D perhaps matching TRBD2 (5 bases). CDR1 is MDHEN and CDR2 is SYDVKM in the germline V gene. The CDR3 consists of 15 residues. V dropped 6 bases and J dropped 6 bases, with 17 bases sitting between them. The CDR3 is CASRPGVAGSGELFF. DNA for the CDR3: TGTGCCAGCAGACCCGGGGTAGCCGGGTCCGGGGAGCTGTTTTTT.

The rearrangement uses TRBV2 and TRBJ1-2, with TRBD1 matching over 10 bases. V lost 5 bases and J lost 3; bases outside the gene matches: 3. CDR1 is SNHLY and CDR2 is FYNNEI in the germline V gene. The CDR3 sequence is 14 residues long. The CDR3 loop is CASSQDRGDYGYTF. CDR3 DNA: TGTGCCAGCAGTCAGGACAGGGGGGACTATGGCTACACCTTC.

The CDR3 region has the DNA TGTGCCAGCAGCCGCGGATTCCGGGGGGGGACTGAAGCTTTCTTT. Protein sequence: CASSRGFRGGTEAFF. The gene calls are TRBV5-8 and TRBJ1-1; D possibly corresponds to TRBD1 (5 bases). Germline V gives CDR1 SGHTS, CDR2 YDEGEE. With 4 bases removed from V and 5 bases from J, the gap between germline ends came to 18 bases. This CDR3 region has 15 residues.

The CDR3 is CASKGGERANEKLFF. CDR3 DNA: TGTGCCAGCAAGGGGGGGGAAAGGGCTAATGAAAAACTGTTTTTT. The chain links TRBV28 to TRBJ1-4; D possibly corresponds to TRBD1 (6 bases). The CDR3 has 15 residues. The germline CDR1 and CDR2 sequences are MDHEN and SYDVKM. Trimming removed 7 bases from V and 3 bases from J, with 15 bases in between. Variable domain in full (rest from reference TRBV28 and TRBJ1-4): DVKVTQSSRYLVKRTGEKVFLECVQDMDHENMFWYRQDPGLGLRLIYFSYDVKMKEKGDIPEGYSVSREKKERFSLILESASTNQTSMYLCASKGGERANEKLFFGSGTQLSVL.

The chain is built from TRBV5-1 and TRBJ2-5; weak D call: TRBD2 (5 bases). The CDR3 runs to 15 residues. CDR1 and CDR2 (germline): SGHRS, YFSETQ. V lost 7 bases and J lost 1, with 17 bases in between. The CDR3 DNA reads as TGCGCCAGCCGCCCCTTTCTAGCACGCCAAGAGACCCAGTACTTC. The encoded protein is CASRPFLARQETQYF.

The chain is built from TRBV5-5 and TRBJ1-2; tentatively, D is TRBD1 (6 bases). The germline V gene has CDR1 SGHKS and CDR2 YYEKEE (reference sequence). The CDR3 sequence is 14 residues long. V was shortened by 5 bases and J by 5 bases, with 16 bases between the two germline ends. This chain's CDR3 is CASSSRTDLYGYTF. The CDR3 region has the DNA TGTGCCAGCAGTTCACGGACAGATCTTTATGGCTACACCTTC.

V is TRBV28 and J is TRBJ1-6; 8 bases agree with TRBD1. Trimming took 3 bases from V and 7 from J; bases not matched to a gene: 2. The CDR3 has 14 amino acids. Germline CDR1 and CDR2: MDHEN and SYDVKM. The CDR3 spells CASSLDRVNSPLHF. The CDR3 nucleotides are TGTGCCAGCAGTTTGGACAGGGTCAATTCACCCCTCCACTTT. Full variable domain (missing parts from reference TRBV28 and TRBJ1-6): DVKVTQSSRYLVKRTGEKVFLECVQDMDHENMFWYRQDPGLGLRLIYFSYDVKMKEKGDIPEGYSVSREKKERFSLILESASTNQTSMYLCASSLDRVNSPLHFGNGTRLTVT.

This chain joins TRBV6-5 and TRBJ2-3; D call uncertain. Trimming left V 6 bases short and J 2 bases short, with 12 bases between. This CDR3 region has 14 residues. The germline gives CDR1 MNHEY, CDR2 SVGAGI. The DNA for the CDR3 is TGTGCCAGCAGGGATCTAGTAGTCACAGATACGCAGTATTTT. Its translation: CASRDLVVTDTQYF.

The chain recombines TRBV5-4 with TRBJ2-2; 9 bases are a match to TRBD2. The V and J ends lost 5 bases and 6 bases, in that order; junction bases with no gene match: 5. CDR3 length equals 14 residues. Germline CDR1 SGHNT, CDR2 YYREEE (reference sequence). CDR3 sequence (DNA): TGTGCCAGCAGGACCCGCGGGAGGGCCGGGGAGCTGTTTTTT. Translation: CASRTRGRAGELFF. Filled out from reference TRBV5-4 and TRBJ2-2, the complete variable domain reads ETGVTQSPTHLIKTRGQQVTLRCSSQSGHNTVSWYQQALGQGPQFIFQYYREEENGRGNFPPRFSGLQFPNYSSELNVNALELDDSALYLCASRTRGRAGELFFGEGSRLTVL.

A few counts support this clone. J is TRBJ1-1 and V is TRBV6-5; D remains unclear. The CDR3 totals 15 residues. Germline CDR1 and CDR2: MNHEY and SVGAGI. With 0 bases removed from V and 2 bases from J, the gap between germline ends came to 10 bases. CDR3 DNA sequence: TGTGCCAGCAGTTACTCGGGAGAAATTAACACTGAAGCTTTCTTT. As protein: CASSYSGEINTEAFF.

The chain has TRBV28 and TRBJ1-4; weak D call: TRBD1 (6 bases). Germline lookup yields CDR1 MDHEN and CDR2 SYDVKM. The CDR3 spans 13 residues. V was shortened by 6 bases and J by 8 bases, with 13 bases between the two germline ends. This CDR3 is CASRLTGFEKLFF. The CDR3 coding sequence is TGTGCCAGCAGATTAACAGGGTTCGAAAAACTGTTTTTT.

V is TRBV19 and J is TRBJ1-1; 8 bases match TRBD1. The J segment lost 12 bases and the V segment lost 7 bases, leaving 13 bases of the junction unmatched. Germline V gene lookup returns CDR1 LNHDA and CDR2 SQIVND (reference sequence). This CDR3 contains 13 residues. The CDR3 DNA reads TGTGCCAGTAAGGACCCAACAGGGGGTATGACTTTCTTT. As protein: CASKDPTGGMTFF.

The chain joins TRBV14 to TRBJ2-2; the D gene is possibly TRBD1 (6 bases). CDR1 and CDR2 (germline): SGHDN, FVKESK. This CDR3 contains 15 residues. V was cut by 4 bases and J by 1 base, with 10 bases left in between. CDR3 DNA sequence: TGTGCCAGCAGCCCGCCGGGACAGAACACCGGGGAGCTGTTTTTT. Translation: CASSPPGQNTGELFF.

Written as DNA, the CDR3 is TGTGCCAGCAACCCAGGGAACAATCAGCCCCAGCATTTT. The encoded protein is CASNPGNNQPQHF. The chain links TRBV28 to TRBJ1-5, with D possibly TRBD1 on 5 matching bases. The CDR3 loop spans 13 amino acids. Trimming took 7 bases from V and 3 from J, leaving 10 bases between them. Germline CDR1 reads MDHEN; CDR2 reads SYDVKM. The whole variable domain, remainder taken from reference TRBV28 and TRBJ1-5, is DVKVTQSSRYLVKRTGEKVFLECVQDMDHENMFWYRQDPGLGLRLIYFSYDVKMKEKGDIPEGYSVSREKKERFSLILESASTNQTSMYLCASNPGNNQPQHFGDGTRLSIL.

V usage is TRBV7-8 and J usage is TRBJ2-7; a weak D match, TRBD2 (6 bases). V lost 4 bases and J 0 bases, leaving 19 bases between the germline ends. Germline CDR1 reads SGHVS; CDR2 reads FQNEAQ. This CDR3 region has 17 residues. The chain's CDR3 is CASSSRTGLLISYEQYF. In nucleotides, the CDR3 is TGTGCCAGCAGCTCGAGAACGGGACTCCTGATCTCCTACGAGCAGTACTTC.

The chain couples TRBV5-6 to TRBJ2-1; 14 bases line up with TRBD2. Trimming removed 5 bases from V and 10 bases from J; junction bases left unmatched: 5. This CDR3 is 14 amino acids long. Germline assignment: CDR1 SGHDT and CDR2 YYEEEE. CDR3 DNA sequence: TGTGCCAGCAGTTATGGACTAGCGGGAGGAGAGCAGTTCTTC. Residues: CASSYGLAGGEQFF.

The V and J genes are TRBV11-1 and TRBJ2-3; 10 nucleotides agree with TRBD2. Germline assignment: CDR1 SGHAT and CDR2 FQDESV (reference sequence). The CDR3 has 16 amino acids. V lost 1 base, J lost 5 bases, and 6 bases stayed unmatched. The chain's CDR3 is CASSLGSGRAVDTQYF. Here the CDR3 DNA reads TGTGCCAGCAGCTTAGGGAGCGGGAGGGCCGTAGATACGCAGTATTTT.